This TCR beta chain was obtained from a study of OX40 agonist ivuxolimab in advanced cancers. Study-wide context: Head and neck, renal cell, melanoma or hepatocellular carcinoma were the cancers that dose-escalation patients had.

TCRdb's copy holds only in-frame clones and misses some; the assay was immunoSEQ multiplex PCR. The sample has about 62,000 clones; 85% are singletons. The CDR3 runs to 15 residues. Germline loops: CDR1 SGHTA, CDR2 FQGNSA. Trimming removed 5 bases from V and 3 bases from J; junction bases left unmatched: 10. The sample here was CD4+ or CD8+ T cells sorted from blood, taken in a trial of the OX40 agonist ivuxolimab. J is TRBJ2-7 and V is TRBV7-2; TRBD2 aligns across 7 bases. This TCR was recovered from an adult with an advanced solid tumor such as melanoma, head and neck, liver or kidney cancer. CDR3 sequence (DNA): TGTGCCAGCAGCCCAGACTCGGGGAGGGTCTACGAGCAGTACTTC. It translates to CASSPDSGRVYEQYF.